The 9 T cell receptor beta chains below come from one sample, sequenced in a study of beta chain features in type 1 diabetes. These receptors are not linked to any known antigen. Study-level points and caveats: Among patients with Type 1 diabetes, TCRB CDR3s were moderately but significantly shorter in every one of the four CD4+ subsets.

Expressed TCRB transcripts were sequenced after all isolated RNA was converted to cDNA. Clones were sequenced by immunoSEQ multiplex PCR, and TCRdb holds only the in-frame ones, with some missing. Among roughly 100,000 clones listed, approximately 30% were seen once. The specimen was central memory CD4+ T cells from blood. These receptors all stem from a young woman with type 1 diabetes.

The CDR3: CASSKIKGAQTRNTEAFF. The CDR3 nucleotides are TGTGCCAGCAGCAAGATAAAGGGGGCGCAGACCAGGAACACTGAAGCTTTCTTT. The J gene is TRBJ1-1, the V gene TRBV5-6; 7 bases are shared with TRBD1. Germline assignment: CDR1 SGHDT and CDR2 YYEEEE. The CDR3 consists of 18 residues. Trimming cost V 4 bases and J 1 base; bases outside gene matches: 16.

The genes are TRBV11-2 and TRBJ2-1; D not certain. Trimming left V 5 bases short and J 5 bases short, with 10 bases between. The V gene's germline CDR1 is SGHAT and CDR2 FQNNGV. The CDR3 runs 13 residues. This CDR3 is CASSPRLNNEQFF. The CDR3 DNA is TGTGCCAGCAGCCCACGACTCAACAATGAGCAGTTCTTC.

The chain is built from TRBV5-1 and TRBJ2-5; TRBD2 aligns across 8 bases. V was clipped by 4 bases and J by 5 bases; unmatched bases: 4. CDR1 SGHRS and CDR2 YFSETQ come from the germline V gene. This CDR3 is built from 13 residues. CDR3 nucleotide sequence: TGCGCCAGCAGCCCCGGGGGGGCCGAGACCCAGTACTTC. This sequence encodes CASSPGGAETQYF.

The chain joins TRBV6-1 to TRBJ1-1; possible D gene TRBD1, 6 bases. CDR3 size: 16 residues. Germline assignment: CDR1 MNHNS and CDR2 SASEGT. V lost 3 bases and J lost 1, with 15 bases in between. Written as DNA, the CDR3 is TGTGCCAGCAGTGATGTAAAGAAGGGACAGAACACTGAAGCTTTCTTT. This translates into CASSDVKKGQNTEAFF.

The rearrangement links TRBV7-9 to TRBJ2-3; 9 bases fit TRBD1. The CDR3 is made up of 16 amino acids. CDR1 is SEHNR, CDR2 FQNEAQ, per germline (reference sequence). J lost 4 bases, V lost 7 bases, and 12 bases had no gene match. CDR3 nucleotide sequence: TGTGCCAGCAACATAGGACAGGGGTTGTTGTCAGATACGCAGTATTTT. This encodes CASNIGQGLLSDTQYF. The full variable domain, in which reference TRBV7-9 and TRBJ2-3 provide the parts outside the CDR3, is DTGVSQNPRHKITKRGQNVTFRCDPISEHNRLYWYRQTLGQGPEFLTYFQNEAQLEKSRLLSDRFSAERPKGSFSTLEIQRTEQGDSAMYLCASNIGQGLLSDTQYFGPGTRLTVL.

In this sample, this clone turned up a few times. This chain uses TRBV10-1 with TRBJ2-3, with 7 bases matching TRBD1. Germline CDR1 and CDR2: WNHNN and SYGVQD (reference sequence). The CDR3 sequence is 13 residues long. V dropped 6 bases and J dropped 3; count of bases not matched to a gene: 3. The CDR3 is CASSRGLTDTQYF. The CDR3 DNA reads as TGCGCCAGCAGCAGGGGGTTGACAGATACGCAGTATTTT.

This rearrangement joins TRBV28 to TRBJ1-3; 8 nucleotides agree with TRBD1. Germline CDR1 and CDR2: MDHEN and SYDVKM. The CDR3 extends over 13 amino acids. V was pared by 10 bases and J by 2 bases, with 4 bases of the junction left unmatched. In DNA form, the CDR3 reads TGTGCCATCCAGGGGGCGGCTGGAAACACCATATATTTT. Its translation: CAIQGAAGNTIYF. Full variable domain (rest looked up from reference TRBV28 and TRBJ1-3): DVKVTQSSRYLVKRTGEKVFLECVQDMDHENMFWYRQDPGLGLRLIYFSYDVKMKEKGDIPEGYSVSREKKERFSLILESASTNQTSMYLCAIQGAAGNTIYFGEGSWLTVV.

The chain carries TRBV28 and TRBJ1-2, with TRBD1 matching over 7 bases. Germline V gene data show CDR1 as MDHEN and CDR2 as SYDVKM. The ends lost 7 bases at V and 10 bases at J; junction bases unmatched: 12. The CDR3 has 13 amino acids. The CDR3 sequence: CASIDDRENDYTF. In DNA form, the CDR3 reads TGTGCCAGCATCGACGACAGGGAAAACGACTACACCTTC.

This clone appeared many times. V usage is TRBV7-3 and J usage is TRBJ2-1, with a tentative D call TRBD2 (6 bases). There are 13 residues in the CDR3. Per the germline V gene, CDR1 is SGHTA and CDR2 is FQGTGA. Trimming shortened V by 5 bases and J by 9 bases, and 14 bases separated the two germline ends. CDR3 DNA sequence: TGTGCCAGCAGCCCCTTCTTGGAGGGTGAGCAGTTCTTC. This gives the protein CASSPFLEGEQFF. The full variable domain, with the rest looked up from reference TRBV7-3 and TRBJ2-1, is GAGVSQTPSNKVTEKGKYVELRCDPISGHTALYWYRQSLGQGPEFLIYFQGTGAADDSGLPNDRFFAVRPEGSVSTLKIQRTERGDSAVYLCASSPFLEGEQFFGPGTRLTVL.